This T cell receptor (beta chain) derives from a study of blood T cell repertoires in COVID-19. Looking at the study overall: T cells, B-cell-depleted T cells, or PBMCs supplied cDNA or gDNA.

Under the authors' procedure: The authors estimated nucleated cell counts from reference gene primer amplification. Sequencing was performed with immunoSEQ multiplex PCR; in TCRdb, only in-frame clones are kept and a portion is missing. The V and J calls and the clone size are those of that table, but D and trimming were determined from the DNA. The table records fewer than 350,000 clones, roughly nine tenths of them present only once. A single count supports this clone. Seattle patients were enrolled during active infection and followed longitudinally. Sequencing was performed on peripheral blood. The clonotype comes from a woman in her twenties or thirties with COVID-19, enrolled during active disease.

CDR3 in amino acids: CASSPGLDTQYF. DNA for the CDR3: TGTGCCAGCAGTCCAGGGCTAGATACGCAGTATTTT. V is TRBV27 and J is TRBJ2-3; D may be TRBD1 (5 bases). The germline V gene has CDR1 MNHEY and CDR2 SMNVEV (reference sequence). Trimming cost V 5 bases and J 5 bases, with 8 bases left between them. CDR3 length: 12 amino acids.